The 15 T cell receptor beta chains in this list originate from one sample, sequenced in a study of cytomegalovirus exposure and HLA in healthy donors. Primers for the PCR totalled 60 Vbeta and 13 Jbeta. Clones were read by immunoSEQ multiplex PCR, and TCRdb kept only the in-frame ones, dropping some. The sample carries 150,000 to 180,000 clones, around 80% recorded once. Sequenced input: PBMCs. The receptors were sampled from a woman aged 35 to 49 in good health and CMV-seronegative.

The rearrangement links TRBV30 to TRBJ1-1; D unclear. Germline V CDR1 and CDR2: GTSNPN, SVGIG (reference sequence). The V end lost 2 bases, the J end lost 2 bases, and 12 bases lay between the germline ends. CDR3 length: 14 residues. The CDR3 region has the DNA TGTGCCTGGAGTCCCGACGGGGTTAACACTGAAGCTTTCTTT. It codes for CAWSPDGVNTEAFF.

The chain combines TRBV5-1 with TRBJ1-1, with 8 bases aligning to TRBD1. Germline V gives CDR1 SGHRS, CDR2 YFSETQ. The CDR3 extends over 15 amino acids. Trimming removed 4 bases from V and 0 bases from J; junction bases left unmatched: 5. CDR3 amino acids: CASSRTTGVNTEAFF. In DNA, the CDR3 is TGCGCCAGCAGCCGCACGACAGGGGTGAACACTGAAGCTTTCTTT.

This rearrangement joins TRBV28 to TRBJ2-5; 8 bases agree with TRBD2. There are 15 residues in the CDR3. After removal of 5 bases from V and 5 bases from J, the junction contained 10 bases not matched to a gene. Germline assignment: CDR1 MDHEN and CDR2 SYDVKM. The CDR3 DNA follows: TGTGCCAGCAGTCGCCCCGGCGTAGCGGGGGAGACCCAGTACTTC. This codes for CASSRPGVAGETQYF.

As regards this clone: Relative to the germline gene, one junction end is altered; a read error may explain this. This chain connects TRBV28 to TRBJ2-2; D is ambiguous. The CDR3 sequence is 14 residues long. The germline V gene encodes CDR1 MDHEN and CDR2 SYDVKM. The CDR3 reads CATVTQAKTGELFF. In DNA, the CDR3 is TGTGCCACCGTAACCCAGGCGAAGACCGGGGAGCTGTTTTTT.

The table lists this clone with a few counts. The genes are TRBV5-1 and TRBJ2-5, with a tentative D call TRBD1 (5 bases). Trimming removed 5 bases at V and 2 bases at J, with 13 bases between. This CDR3 is built from 14 residues. CDR1 and CDR2 (germline): SGHRS, YFSETQ. The CDR3 DNA reads as TGCGCCAGCAGTCCAGGGAACGGGCAAGAGACCCAGTACTTC. This codes for CASSPGNGQETQYF.

This clone has only a few counts. The chain uses TRBV5-1 and TRBJ1-6, with 10 bases that match TRBD1. Germline CDR1 and CDR2: SGHRS and YFSETQ. The CDR3 extends over 14 amino acids. The V gene end was trimmed by 5 bases and the J gene end by 8 bases; junction bases not matched to a gene: 4. CDR3 amino acids: CASSPGTGDSPLHF. For the CDR3, the DNA is TGCGCCAGCAGTCCCGGGACAGGGGATTCACCCCTCCACTTT.

The genes are TRBV2 and TRBJ2-1; maybe TRBD2 (6 bases). This CDR3 region has 14 residues. The ends were cut back, 6 bases at V and 1 base at J, with 10 bases in the middle. Germline V lookup: CDR1 SNHLY, CDR2 FYNNEI. The DNA for the CDR3 is TGTGCCAGCAGAGGAGGGTCGTCCTACAATGAGCAGTTCTTC. Protein sequence: CASRGGSSYNEQFF.

The genes are TRBV4-1 and TRBJ2-1; 11 nucleotides align to TRBD1. CDR3 length: 17 residues. Germline CDR1 reads MGHRA; CDR2 reads YSYEKL. V trimming: 8 bases; J trimming: 3 bases; junction bases outside the gene matches: 12. CDR3 nucleotide sequence: TGCGCCAGCTCGCCGACTACCGGGACAGGGGGCTACAATGAGCAGTTCTTC. This sequence encodes CASSPTTGTGGYNEQFF.

The CDR3 nucleotides read TGTGCCAGCAGCCAAGACCGACGAGGGATAGCCGACAATGAGCAGTTCTTC. It encodes CASSQDRRGIADNEQFF. The chain uses TRBV4-2 and TRBJ2-1; D perhaps matches TRBD2 (5 bases). V shed 0 bases and J shed 5 bases, with 17 bases lying between them. The CDR3 length is 17 residues. CDR1 is LGHNA, CDR2 YNFKEQ, per germline.

The V gene is TRBV6-4, the J gene TRBJ1-1; TRBD1 is a possible D gene (6 bases). V dropped 2 bases and J dropped 4 bases, with 8 bases sitting between them. The germline gives CDR1 MRHNA, CDR2 SNTAGT. The CDR3 consists of 13 residues. CDR3 nucleotides: TGTGCCAGCAGTGACGAGGGGGTCACTGAAGCTTTCTTT. Its protein is CASSDEGVTEAFF.

This chain connects TRBV7-9 to TRBJ2-7, with TRBD2 as a possible D gene (5 bases). V gave up 5 bases and J gave up 8 bases, with 10 bases separating them. The germline CDR1 and CDR2 sequences are SEHNR and FQNEAQ (reference sequence). This CDR3 is built from 11 residues. CDR3 residues: CASSVETKQYF. The CDR3 DNA sequence: TGTGCCAGCAGCGTAGAGACTAAGCAGTACTTC.

The chain has TRBV7-2 and TRBJ1-1, with 8 bases aligning to TRBD1. The CDR3 extends over 13 amino acids. With V trimmed by 3 bases and J by 8 bases, 5 bases remained unmatched. The germline CDR1 and CDR2 sequences are SGHTA and FQGNSA. This CDR3 reads CASSFGQGLEAFF. For the CDR3, the DNA is TGTGCCAGCAGCTTCGGACAGGGACTAGAAGCTTTCTTT.

This clone has only a few counts. The rearrangement uses TRBV5-1 and TRBJ2-1; TRBD1 aligns across 7 bases. This CDR3 comprises 14 residues. J lost 8 bases, V lost 0 bases, and 5 bases had no gene match. Per germline, CDR1 SGHRS and CDR2 YFSETQ. CDR3 sequence (DNA): TGCGCCAGCAGCTTGGGACAGGGTCCAGATGAGCAGTTCTTC. It specifies CASSLGQGPDEQFF.

This clone was seen only a few times. The chain recombines TRBV25-1 with TRBJ2-2; TRBD2 matches at 9 bases. CDR3 length: 16 residues. Germline loops: CDR1 MGHDK, CDR2 SYGVNS. V dropped 3 bases and J dropped 4; count of bases not matched to a gene: 6. CDR3 protein: CASSDEAGGGTGELFF. CDR3 DNA: TGTGCCAGCAGTGATGAGGCGGGGGGGGGCACCGGGGAGCTGTTTTTT.

This chain connects TRBV5-1 to TRBJ2-5; maybe TRBD1 (6 bases). CDR1 and CDR2 from the germline V gene are SGHRS and YFSETQ. Trimming pared 5 bases from V and 4 bases from J, leaving 18 bases between. CDR3 length: 15 residues. CDR3: CASSSQGNAGETQYF. CDR3 DNA: TGCGCCAGCAGTTCCCAGGGGAATGCAGGAGAGACCCAGTACTTC.